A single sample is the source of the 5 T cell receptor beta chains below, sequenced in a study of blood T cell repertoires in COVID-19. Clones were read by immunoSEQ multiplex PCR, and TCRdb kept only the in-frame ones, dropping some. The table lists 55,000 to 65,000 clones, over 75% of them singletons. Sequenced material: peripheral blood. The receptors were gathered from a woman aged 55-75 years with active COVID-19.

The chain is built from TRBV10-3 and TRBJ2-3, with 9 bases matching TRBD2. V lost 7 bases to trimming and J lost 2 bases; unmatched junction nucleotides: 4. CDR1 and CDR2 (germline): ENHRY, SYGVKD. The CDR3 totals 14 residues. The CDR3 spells CAITSGGTTDTQYF. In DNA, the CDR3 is TGTGCCATCACCAGCGGGGGGACCACAGATACGCAGTATTTT.

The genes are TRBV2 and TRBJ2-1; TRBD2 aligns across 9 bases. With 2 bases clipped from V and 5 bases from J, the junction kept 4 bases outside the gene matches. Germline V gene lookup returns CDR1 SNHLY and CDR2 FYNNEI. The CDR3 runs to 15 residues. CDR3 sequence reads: CASSELAGRDNEQFF. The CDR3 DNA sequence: TGTGCCAGCAGTGAACTAGCGGGGAGAGACAATGAGCAGTTCTTC.

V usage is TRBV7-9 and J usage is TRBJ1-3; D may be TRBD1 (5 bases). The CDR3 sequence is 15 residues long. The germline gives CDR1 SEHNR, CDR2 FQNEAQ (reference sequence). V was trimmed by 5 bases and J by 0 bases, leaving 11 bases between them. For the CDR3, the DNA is TGTGCCAGCAGCATAACAGGAGACTCTGGAAACACCATATATTTT. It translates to CASSITGDSGNTIYF.

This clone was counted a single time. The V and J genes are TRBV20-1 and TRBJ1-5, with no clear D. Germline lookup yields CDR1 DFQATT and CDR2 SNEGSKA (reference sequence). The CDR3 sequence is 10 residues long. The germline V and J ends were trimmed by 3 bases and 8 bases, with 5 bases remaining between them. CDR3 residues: CSASAEPQHF. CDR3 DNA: TGCAGTGCTAGTGCAGAGCCCCAGCATTTT.

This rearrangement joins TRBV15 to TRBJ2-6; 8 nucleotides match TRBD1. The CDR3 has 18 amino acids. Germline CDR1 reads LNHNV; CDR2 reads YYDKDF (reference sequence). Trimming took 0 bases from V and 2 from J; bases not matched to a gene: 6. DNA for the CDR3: TGTGCCACCAGCAGAGATGGACAGGGCCTGACTGGGGCCAACGTCCTGACTTTC. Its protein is CATSRDGQGLTGANVLTF.